Listed below are T cell receptor beta chains from one sample, sequenced in a study of vaccination effects on CD4 cells after COVID-19. For these TCRs, the target antigens are not known. Profiling relied on immunoSEQ multiplex PCR, and the TCRdb table lists in-frame clones only, not all of them. The data hold about 76,000 clones, with 70% to 80% observed a single time. The specimen was CD4+ T cells from PBMCs cultured without peptide, collected before COVID-19 vaccination. These receptor sequences come from a human donor who received a COVID-19 vaccine. CDR3s leave out the opening cysteine and the closing phenylalanine or tryptophan.

>TRBV7-9|TRBJ2-3
ASSLRQGTDTQY
>TRBV4-2|TRBJ2-1
ASSHQLSGTSAQLGQF
>TRBV24-1|TRBJ1-1
ATSDLGQTTGAF
>TRBV12-5|TRBJ1-4
ASGGGGSNEKLF
>TRBV28|TRBJ1-1
ASSLWVQKAF
>TRBV3-1/TRBV3-2|TRBJ1-6
ASTTRLGSPLH
>TRBV6-6|TRBJ1-5
ASSLTFSGQAQMIGKQPQH
>TRBV6-2/TRBV6-3|TRBJ2-3
ASSYSMQGGYTDTQY
>TRBV3-1/TRBV3-2|TRBJ1-5
ASSPRGREQPQH
>TRBV11-3|TRBJ2-3
ASSAADTQY
>TRBV10-3|TRBJ1-1
AIREAGRTEAF
>TRBV3-1/TRBV3-2|TRBJ2-5
ASSQVGQDNAQY
>TRBV5-6|TRBJ1-1
ASSLRDVTEAF
>TRBV28|TRBJ1-5
ASSLPLRTGRNQPQH
>TRBV13|TRBJ1-3
ASLRTGSGNTIY
>TRBV2|TRBJ2-1
ASRASSYNEQF
>TRBV18|TRBJ1-5
ASSPQPSPEPQH
>TRBV19|TRBJ1-1
ASSVYTGGSDTEAF
>TRBV7-9|TRBJ1-4
ASSSPTGANEKLF
>TRBV4-1|TRBJ1-2
ASSQGSVERPNYGYT
>TRBV7-3|TRBJ1-2
ASSFSGTGNYGYT
>TRBV4-2|TRBJ1-1
ASSQATGSTEAF
>TRBV5-1|TRBJ1-5
ASSLEGGQPQH
>TRBV18|TRBJ2-5
ASSPFSRGQETQY
>TRBV18|TRBJ1-5
ASSMDRNQPQH
>TRBV5-1|TRBJ2-5
ASSSLPGGEETQY
>TRBV12-5|TRBJ2-5
ASGLWRGRGKTQY
>TRBV2|TRBJ2-5
ASSQETQY
>TRBV25-1|TRBJ2-3
ASSTYTDTQY
>TRBV29-1|TRBJ2-1
SVRTSGGIEQF
>TRBV6-5|TRBJ1-1
ASSYERYTEAF
>TRBV6-5|TRBJ1-6
ASSYSGTGWNSPLH
>TRBV7-8|TRBJ1-2
ASSSKQGSGDGYT
>TRBV7-3|TRBJ2-3
ASSLLGIDTQY
>TRBV18|TRBJ2-1
ASSPQAGAYNEQF
>TRBV7-8|TRBJ2-3
ASSITLQAKSSTDTQY
>TRBV30|TRBJ1-2
AWSLGGYGYT
>TRBV10-1|TRBJ1-5
ASSKDSYQPQH
>TRBV28|TRBJ1-3
ASSEVIGNTIY
>TRBV21-1|TRBJ2-5
ARPGQWERSQY
>TRBV6-1|TRBJ2-3
ASSEASTSTDTQY
>TRBV2|TRBJ2-6
ASTSSGANVLT
>TRBV12-3/TRBV12-4|TRBJ2-4
ASSSDKKNIQY
>TRBV6-1|TRBJ1-5
ASWEASNQPQH
>TRBV2|TRBJ2-2
ASKRAENTGELF
>TRBV5-6|TRBJ2-1
ASSWTQGHEQF
>TRBV2|TRBJ1-1
ASSERPGLINTEAF
>TRBV29-1|TRBJ1-1
SVEIQVNTEAF
>TRBV19|TRBJ1-6
ASSISDRGRSPLH
>TRBV19|TRBJ2-2
ASSIMAGPAGELF
>TRBV2|TRBJ1-6
ASRISTASPLH
>TRBV7-3|TRBJ2-1
ASSLTAQGDYNEQF
>TRBV18|TRBJ2-3
ASSPSWTGGDTQY